This T cell receptor (beta chain) stems from a study of cytomegalovirus exposure and HLA in healthy donors (dated by TCRdb to the late 2010s). Broadly, across the study: According to an earlier analysis of around 600 of the donors, about 190 million T cells yielded 120 million or so unique TCR beta sequences and approximately 280 Gb of sequence data. Roughly 320 gigabases of sequencing data and 70 million to 100 million unique TCR sequences made up an early release that covered 640 HLA-typed donors. The genetic ancestry cluster associated with self-reported Caucasian donors included 81% of the approximately 410 genotyped donors. The aim of the study was to test whether cataloging public T cell receptors could identify signatures of past pathogen exposure. The study used immunosequencing to profile the T cell repertoires of under 700 subjects and linked those repertoires to cytomegalovirus serostatus. In addition to the first cohort of several hundred subjects, a separate validation cohort of under 150 different subjects was used. To predict cytomegalovirus infection status, the study brought together high-throughput TCR immunosequencing, statistical association of individual TCRs with disease status, and machine learning. A later analysis re-examined previously published TCR beta repertoires from over 500 donors and added high-resolution HLA genotyping to investigate patterns of TCR occurrence. In the later analysis, no new phenotypic data were used to find candidate immune exposures; instead, reliance was placed on TCR beta sequences and their occurrence across donors. In an earlier analysis of 587 of the donors, high-throughput TCR beta sequencing was used to judge whether each TCR beta V gene segment behaved as functional or pseudogenic. Donor age, sex, ethnicity and CMV serostatus were compiled together with the repertoire data. Genome-wide SNP genotypes for about 65% of the roughly 670 donors were used in a later genetic analysis, which treated that subset as a discovery cohort. Every discovery cohort repertoire had been produced on one sequencing platform. HLA typing included class I and class II loci at four-digit resolution. Typing coverage varied by locus: roughly 629-640 donors for A, B, C, DRB1 and DQB1; more than 500 for DQA1; over 600 for DPA1; roughly 470 for DPB1. Because of strong linkage in the cohort, four or five DR-DQ haplotypes were treated as single units for association and clustering. Among about 360 genotyped donors of the cohort, an average of approximately 230,000 unique TCR beta nucleotide sequences were sequenced per donor, around a sixth of them non-productive.

The research as a whole found: A later analysis associated about 17,000 TCR beta sequences with specific HLA alleles at a false discovery rate of 0.05. A cluster of highly shared sequence variants was judged likely to represent a technical artifact of the sequencing pipeline. A total of fewer than 200 TCR beta chains were listed by the study as associated with cytomegalovirus. This cohort had only TCR beta chains sequenced, and the lack of alpha or paired-chain data limited which features could be detected. Roughly uniform sequencing depth across donors was assumed in presence/absence analyses, although this assumption may not hold. According to a later analysis, most CMV-associated TCR beta chains appeared to be HLA-restricted, and the HLA associations seemed to be driven largely by CMV exposure. Several of the top co-occurrence clusters appeared to be linked to parvovirus B19, influenza, CMV and Epstein-Barr virus, according to a later analysis. HLA typing was unavailable for some donors at each locus, so association tests used only the typed subset. Compared with equally common non-associated chains, HLA-associated TCR beta chains in a later analysis were more clonally expanded and had lower generation probabilities. Strong co-occurrence of HLA alleles, especially DR and DQ, made assigning TCR associations to individual alleles difficult. In a later genetic analysis, a missense DCLRE1C variant was associated with V-gene and J-gene trimming of TCR beta chains, and the association was replicated in an independent cohort. Correlated functional status among segregating V segments might be attributable to linkage disequilibrium, but an unknown experimental factor could not be ruled out. A later genetic analysis reported fewer N-insertions in productive TCRs among donors in an Asian-associated ancestry cluster than the roughly 650-donor mean. The authors suggested that the approach could potentially be extended to other disease states and immunological phenotypes. For the cohort, immune exposure information was limited to CMV serostatus. A further reported finding was that TCR beta sequences accurately predicted the HLA-A and HLA-B alleles for most subjects in the first cohort. In an earlier analysis of over 550 of the donors, most TCR beta V segments were observed in productive rearrangements about 90% or about 30% of the time, broadly matching IMGT annotations. The classifier was reported to diagnose cytomegalovirus status with high specificity and sensitivity in both the original and validation cohorts. Because the 87-base-pair reads could not distinguish some IMGT-functional V segments, including TRBV6-2 and TRBV6-3, those segments were excluded. While some public TCRs were present in many individuals, most TCR sequences turned up only very rarely across donors. According to a later analysis, TCR association rates differed among HLA loci, with DRB1 alleles showing the most associated TCRs and HLA-C alleles showing the fewest. Because counts were too low, more than 15 rarely observed V segments, including chromosome 9 orphons, were left out of the earlier analysis of 587 of the donors. In vitro tests confirmed that a few of the cytomegalovirus-associated TCR beta chains recognize cytomegalovirus antigens.

The method behind the library was the immunoSEQ multiplex PCR assay. A mixture of 60 forward primers for TCR Vbeta segments and 13 reverse primers for TCR Jbeta segments was used in the multiplex PCR. A multiplex PCR assay on genomic DNA amplified the CDR3 region of rearranged TCR beta genes. Amplified TCR beta libraries were sequenced as 87-base-pair reads on the Illumina HiSeq System. The paper's data handling went like this. Across the 700 or so repertoires, a later analysis counted approximately 83 million unique TCR beta chains, 9.5 million to 12 million of which were shared by at least two donors. Raw reads were error-corrected and collapsed into unique sequences with a nearest-neighbor algorithm that merged closely related sequences to remove PCR and sequencing errors. To assign V, D and J gene segments, CDR3 sequences were aligned to IMGT reference sequences. For a sequence to be retained, a match of at least six nucleotides was required to both a V gene segment and a J gene segment. Rearrangements were classified as productive when the CDR3 lacked stop codons and remained in frame with V and J, and all other rearrangements were classified as non-productive. CDR3 was defined according to IMGT convention as the region running from the second conserved V-encoded cysteine to the conserved J-encoded phenylalanine. The earlier analysis of about 530 of the donors excluded any sequence lacking an unambiguous match to a single V gene segment. In an earlier analysis of 587 of the donors, a V segment was called functional when productive rearrangements were above 56.7%, and segregating when the standard deviation between donors exceeded 5%. To diagnose cytomegalovirus status from the catalog of TCR beta chain sequences, a statistical classification framework was built. A later analysis assigned V and J genes by comparing TCR nucleotide sequences with IMGT/GENE-DB human TR gene sequences. In a later analysis, CDR3 sequences and most-parsimonious VDJ recombination scenarios were assigned using the TCRdist pipeline. A later analysis defined each TCR beta chain by its CDR3 amino acid sequence plus V-gene family, and excluded reads lacking a unique V-gene family. A later analysis removed nearly 600 highly shared, low-generation-probability nucleotide sequences to deal with suspected cross-contamination and a sequencing artifact. A later analysis calculated a clonal expansion index for each public chain from normalized within-repertoire ranks of inferred template counts. A later analysis computed generation probabilities with a VDJ recombination model fitted to out-of-frame rearrangements, and checked the results against IGoR. Hypergeometric tests were used in a later analysis to score TCR-TCR, TCR-HLA and TCR-CMV co-occurrence, with a repertoire-size bias correction applied to the TCR pairs. False discovery rates were estimated in a later analysis by permuting HLA or CMV assignments 20 times. In a later analysis, co-occurring TCRs were grouped with DBSCAN, and TCRdist sequence similarity was added when clustering was performed within HLA-allele-positive subsets. For co-occurrence clustering, repertoires with fewer than 30,000 or more than 120,000 public chains were excluded, along with roughly 5 repertoires with anomalous nucleotide sharing. Held by TCRdb, this immuneACCESS table contains in-frame sequences only and omits some clones. Under half of the omission traces to an unresolved V gene where checked; the cause of the rest is unknown. The V and J calls and clone size come from that table; D and trimming were worked out from the DNA. The table for this sample lists around 200,000 clones; 79% of them were counted only once. 1.6% of the sample lies in the top ten.

Comments on this clone: The antigen it binds to is not known. One base away there is no much larger clone; base qualities are not given.

The cysteine opens and the phenylalanine closes a CDR3 of 16 amino acids. Only the CDR3 DNA stays, 48 bases, in frame from base 1. V lost 6 bases and J lost 4 bases, and the count of bases not matched to a germline gene is 13. According to the germline V gene, CDR1 reads MDHEN and CDR2 reads SYDVKM. The cohort comprised fewer than 700 healthy bone marrow donors. At the time of sampling, every cohort member was nominally healthy, though immune exposures that went unrecorded were likely present. The donor was CMV seronegative and belonged to the group of several hundred seronegative cohort members. Every donor gave a peripheral blood sample, and the peripheral blood mononuclear cells from that sample were used for TCR beta sequencing. Genomic DNA was extracted from the blood cell samples with the Qiagen DNeasy Blood Extraction Kit.

The rearranged chain carries TRBV28 and TRBJ2-3; 7 bases in the middle match TRBD2. This sequence originates from a young woman in good health and CMV-seronegative. Sequencing was done on a sample of PBMCs. In nucleotide form, the sequence is TGTGCCAGCAGCCCCGGGGGAGGGGTGGGTCCAGATACGCAGTATTTT. It codes for CASSPGGGVGPDTQYF.